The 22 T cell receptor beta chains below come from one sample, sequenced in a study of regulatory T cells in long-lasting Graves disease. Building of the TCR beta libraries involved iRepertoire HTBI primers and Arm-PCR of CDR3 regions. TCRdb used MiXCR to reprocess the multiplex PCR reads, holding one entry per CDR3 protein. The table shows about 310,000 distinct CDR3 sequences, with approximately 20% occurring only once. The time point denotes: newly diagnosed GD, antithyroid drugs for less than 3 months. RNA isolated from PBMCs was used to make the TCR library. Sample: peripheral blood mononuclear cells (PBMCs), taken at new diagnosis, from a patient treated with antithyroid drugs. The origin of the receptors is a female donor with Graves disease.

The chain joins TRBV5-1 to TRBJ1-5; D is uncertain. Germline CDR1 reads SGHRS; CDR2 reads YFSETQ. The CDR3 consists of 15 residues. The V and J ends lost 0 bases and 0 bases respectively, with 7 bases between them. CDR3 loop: CASSLGPRSNQPQHF. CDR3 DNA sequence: TGCGCCAGCAGCTTGGGCCCCCGTAGCAATCAGCCCCAGCATTTT. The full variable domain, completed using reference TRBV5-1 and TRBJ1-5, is KAGVTQTPRYLIKTRGQQVTLSCSPISGHRSVSWYQQTPGQGLQFLFEYFSETQRNKGNFPGRFSGRQFSNSRSEMNVSTLELGDSALYLCASSLGPRSNQPQHFGDGTRLSIL.

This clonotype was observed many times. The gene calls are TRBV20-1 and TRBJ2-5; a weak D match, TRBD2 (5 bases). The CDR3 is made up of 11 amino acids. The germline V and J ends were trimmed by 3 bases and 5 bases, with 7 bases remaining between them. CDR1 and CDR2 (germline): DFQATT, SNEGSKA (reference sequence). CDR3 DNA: TGCAGTGCTAGCGGGGAGGAGACCCAGTACTTC. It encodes CSASGEETQYF.

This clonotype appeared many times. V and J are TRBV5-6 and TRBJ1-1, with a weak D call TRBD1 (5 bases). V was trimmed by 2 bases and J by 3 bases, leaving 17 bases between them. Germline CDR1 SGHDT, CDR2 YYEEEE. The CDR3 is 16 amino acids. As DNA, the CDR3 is TGTGCCAGCAGCTTAAGTCCAGGGAGGGTAGACACTGAAGCTTTCTTT. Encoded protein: CASSLSPGRVDTEAFF.

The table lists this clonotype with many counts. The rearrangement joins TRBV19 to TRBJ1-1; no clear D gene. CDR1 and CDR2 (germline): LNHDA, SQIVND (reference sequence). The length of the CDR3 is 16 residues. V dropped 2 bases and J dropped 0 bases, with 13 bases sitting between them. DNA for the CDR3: TGTGCCAGTAGTATATCACCTTGGGAGATGAACACTGAAGCTTTCTTT. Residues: CASSISPWEMNTEAFF.

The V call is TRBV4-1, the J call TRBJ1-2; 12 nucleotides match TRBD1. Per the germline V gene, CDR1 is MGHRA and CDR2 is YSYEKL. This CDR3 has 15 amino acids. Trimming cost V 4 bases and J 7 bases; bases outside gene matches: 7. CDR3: CASSPPGQGAGGYTF. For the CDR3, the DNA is TGCGCCAGCAGCCCCCCGGGACAGGGGGCTGGTGGCTACACCTTC.

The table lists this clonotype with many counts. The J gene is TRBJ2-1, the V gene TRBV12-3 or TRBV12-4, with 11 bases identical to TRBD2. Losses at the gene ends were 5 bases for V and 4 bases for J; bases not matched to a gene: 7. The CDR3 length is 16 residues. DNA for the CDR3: TGTGCCAGCAGTCCCGGGACTAGCGGCGAATACAATGAGCAGTTCTTC. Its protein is CASSPGTSGEYNEQFF.

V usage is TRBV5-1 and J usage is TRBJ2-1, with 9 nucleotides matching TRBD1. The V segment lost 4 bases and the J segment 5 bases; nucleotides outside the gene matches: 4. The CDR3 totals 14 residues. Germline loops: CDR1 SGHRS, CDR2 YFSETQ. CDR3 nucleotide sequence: TGCGCCAGCAGCCGCCGGACAGGGGACAATGAGCAGTTCTTC. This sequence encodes CASSRRTGDNEQFF.

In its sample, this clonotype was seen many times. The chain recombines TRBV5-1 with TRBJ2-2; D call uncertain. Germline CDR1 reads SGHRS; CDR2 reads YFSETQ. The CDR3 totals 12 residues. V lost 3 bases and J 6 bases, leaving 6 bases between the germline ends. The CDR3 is CASSWQAGELFF. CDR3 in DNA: TGCGCCAGCAGCTGGCAGGCCGGGGAGCTGTTTTTT.

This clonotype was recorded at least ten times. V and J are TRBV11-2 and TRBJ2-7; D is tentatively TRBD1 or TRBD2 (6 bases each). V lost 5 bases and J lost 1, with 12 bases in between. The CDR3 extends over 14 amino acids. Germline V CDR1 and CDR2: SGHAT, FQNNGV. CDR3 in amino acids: CASSPSGASYEQYF. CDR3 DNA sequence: TGTGCCAGCAGCCCGTCGGGGGCGTCCTACGAGCAGTACTTC.

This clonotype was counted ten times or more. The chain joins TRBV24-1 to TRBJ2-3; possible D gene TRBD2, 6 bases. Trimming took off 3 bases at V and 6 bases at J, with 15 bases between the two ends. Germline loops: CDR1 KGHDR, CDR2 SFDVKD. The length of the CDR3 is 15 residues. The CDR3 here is CATSDPDTSRDTQYF. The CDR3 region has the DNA TGTGCCACCAGTGATCCCGATACTAGCAGGGATACGCAGTATTTT.

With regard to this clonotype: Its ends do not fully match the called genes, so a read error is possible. The CDR3 sequence: CASSQDLVAAYTDTKYF. The CDR3 DNA follows: TGTGCCAGCAGCCAAGATCTTGTAGCGGCATACACAGATACGAAGTATTTT. The chain carries TRBV3-1 and TRBJ2-3; possible D gene TRBD2, 6 bases. From germline, CDR1 is LGHDT and CDR2 YNNKEL (reference sequence). The CDR3 is 17 amino acids.

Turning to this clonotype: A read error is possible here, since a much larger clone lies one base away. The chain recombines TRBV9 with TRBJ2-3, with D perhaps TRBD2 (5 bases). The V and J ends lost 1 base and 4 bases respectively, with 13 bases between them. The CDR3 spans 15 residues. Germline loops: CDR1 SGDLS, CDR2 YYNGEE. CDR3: CASSVSGGSADTQYF. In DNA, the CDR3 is TGTGCCAGCAGCGTAAGCGGAGGCAGCGCAGATACGCAGTATTTT. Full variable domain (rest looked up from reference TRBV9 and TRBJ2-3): DSGVTQTPKHLITATGQRVTLRCSPRSGDLSVYWYQQSLDQGLQFLIQYYNGEERAKGNILERFSAQQFPDLHSELNLSSLELGDSALYFCASSVSGGSADTQYFGPGTRLTVL.

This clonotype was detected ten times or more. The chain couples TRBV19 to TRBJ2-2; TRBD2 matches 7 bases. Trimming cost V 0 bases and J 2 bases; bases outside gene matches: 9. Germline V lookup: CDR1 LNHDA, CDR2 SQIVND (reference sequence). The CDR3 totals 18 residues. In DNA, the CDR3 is TGTGCCAGTAGTATAGATCTTAGGCTAGCGGTTAACACCGGGGAGCTGTTTTTT. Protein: CASSIDLRLAVNTGELFF.

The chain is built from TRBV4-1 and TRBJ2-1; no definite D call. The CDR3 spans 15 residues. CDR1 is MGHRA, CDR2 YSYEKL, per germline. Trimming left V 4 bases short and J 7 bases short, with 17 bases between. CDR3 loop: CASSPSPSRRNEQFF. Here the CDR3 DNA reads TGCGCCAGCAGCCCGTCCCCAAGTAGGCGGAATGAGCAGTTCTTC.

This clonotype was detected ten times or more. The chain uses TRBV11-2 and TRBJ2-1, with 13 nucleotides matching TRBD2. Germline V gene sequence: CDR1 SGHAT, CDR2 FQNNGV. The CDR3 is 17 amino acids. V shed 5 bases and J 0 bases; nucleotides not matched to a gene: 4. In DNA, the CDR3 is TGTGCCAGCAGCCAAAGGACTAGCGGGAGCTCCTACAATGAGCAGTTCTTC. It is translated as CASSQRTSGSSYNEQFF.

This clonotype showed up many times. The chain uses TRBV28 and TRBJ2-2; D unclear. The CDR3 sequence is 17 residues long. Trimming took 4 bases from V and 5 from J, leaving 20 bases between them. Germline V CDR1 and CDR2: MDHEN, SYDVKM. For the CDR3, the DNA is TGTGCCAGCAGTTCCACCCGGACCTCCACCAGTACCGGGGAGCTGTTTTTT. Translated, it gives CASSSTRTSTSTGELFF. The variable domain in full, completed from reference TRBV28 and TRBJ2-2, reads DVKVTQSSRYLVKRTGEKVFLECVQDMDHENMFWYRQDPGLGLRLIYFSYDVKMKEKGDIPEGYSVSREKKERFSLILESASTNQTSMYLCASSSTRTSTSTGELFFGEGSRLTVL.

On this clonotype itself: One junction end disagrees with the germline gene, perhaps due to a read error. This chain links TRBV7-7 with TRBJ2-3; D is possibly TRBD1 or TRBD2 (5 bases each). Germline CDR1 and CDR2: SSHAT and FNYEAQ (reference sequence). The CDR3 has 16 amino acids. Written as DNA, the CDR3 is TGTGCTAGCAGCCCGGGCAGCCGGGGTGGGGCTTCTACGCAGTATTTT. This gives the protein CASSPGSRGGASTQYF.

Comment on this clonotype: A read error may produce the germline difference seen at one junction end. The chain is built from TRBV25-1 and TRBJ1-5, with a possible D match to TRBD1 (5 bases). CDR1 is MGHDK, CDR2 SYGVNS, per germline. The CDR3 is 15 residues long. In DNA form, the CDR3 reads TGTGCCAGCAGTGAAGCTACAGGTAGCAATCAGCCCCGGCATTTT. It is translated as CASSEATGSNQPRHF.

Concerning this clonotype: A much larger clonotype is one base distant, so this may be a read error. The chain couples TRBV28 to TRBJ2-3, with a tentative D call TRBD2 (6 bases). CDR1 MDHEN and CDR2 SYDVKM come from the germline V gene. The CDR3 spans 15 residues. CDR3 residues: CASTTVGLYTGTQYF. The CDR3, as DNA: TGTGCCAGCACGACTGTGGGACTTTACACAGGTACGCAGTATTTT.

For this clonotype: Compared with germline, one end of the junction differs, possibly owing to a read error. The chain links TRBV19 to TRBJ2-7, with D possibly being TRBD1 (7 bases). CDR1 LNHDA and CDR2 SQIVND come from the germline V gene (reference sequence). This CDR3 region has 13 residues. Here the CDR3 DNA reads TGTGCCAGTAGTCCAGGGGGGACCTACGGGCAGTACTTC. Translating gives CASSPGGTYGQYF.

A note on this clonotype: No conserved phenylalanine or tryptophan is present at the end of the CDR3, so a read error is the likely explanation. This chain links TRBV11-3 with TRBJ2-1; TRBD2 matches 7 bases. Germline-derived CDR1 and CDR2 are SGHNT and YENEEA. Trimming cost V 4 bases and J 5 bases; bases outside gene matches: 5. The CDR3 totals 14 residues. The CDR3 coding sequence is TGTGCCAGCAGCTCTAGGACTAGAGACAATGAGCAGTTCTGC. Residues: CASSSRTRDNEQFC.

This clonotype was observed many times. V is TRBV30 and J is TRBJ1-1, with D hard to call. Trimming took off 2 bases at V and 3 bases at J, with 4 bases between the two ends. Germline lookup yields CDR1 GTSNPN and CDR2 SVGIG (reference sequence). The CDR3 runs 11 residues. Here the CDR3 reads CAWSHDTEAFF. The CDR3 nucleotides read TGTGCCTGGAGTCACGACACTGAAGCTTTCTTT.